The TCR beta chain under discussion was sequenced for a study of T cell changes during pregnancy in multiple sclerosis. Repertoires were generated with immunoSEQ multiplex PCR, while TCRdb's copy carries only in-frame clones and drops some. The data show under 65,000 clones, with nearly 95% seen just once and approximately 0.61% held by the top ten. The CDR3 totals 15 residues. V was trimmed by 1 base and J by 3 bases, leaving 14 bases between them. Per germline, CDR1 SGHKS and CDR2 YYEKEE (reference sequence). The source is a female donor in good health, enrolled as a control in a pregnancy study. This specimen was CD4+ T cells from peripheral blood mononuclear cells, taken after pregnancy. V gene TRBV5-5 combines with J gene TRBJ2-7; D remains ambiguous. The CDR3 here is CASSLRPPLNYEQYF. CDR3 in DNA: TGTGCCAGCAGCTTGCGCCCTCCACTCAACTACGAGCAGTACTTC.